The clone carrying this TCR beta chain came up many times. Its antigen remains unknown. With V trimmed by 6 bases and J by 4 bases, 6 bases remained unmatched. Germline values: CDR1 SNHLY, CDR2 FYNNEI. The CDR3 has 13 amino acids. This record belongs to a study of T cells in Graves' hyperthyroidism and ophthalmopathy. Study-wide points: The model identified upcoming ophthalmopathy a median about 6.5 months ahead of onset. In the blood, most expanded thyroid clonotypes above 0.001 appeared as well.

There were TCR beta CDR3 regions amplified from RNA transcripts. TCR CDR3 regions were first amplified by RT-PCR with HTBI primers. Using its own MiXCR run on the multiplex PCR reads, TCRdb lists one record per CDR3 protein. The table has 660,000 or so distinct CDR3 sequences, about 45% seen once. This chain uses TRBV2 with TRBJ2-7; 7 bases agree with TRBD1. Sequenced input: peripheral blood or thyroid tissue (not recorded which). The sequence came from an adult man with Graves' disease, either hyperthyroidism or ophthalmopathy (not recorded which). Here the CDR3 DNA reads TGTGCCAGCAGGAGACAGGGTACTTACGAGCAGTACTTC. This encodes CASRRQGTYEQYF.